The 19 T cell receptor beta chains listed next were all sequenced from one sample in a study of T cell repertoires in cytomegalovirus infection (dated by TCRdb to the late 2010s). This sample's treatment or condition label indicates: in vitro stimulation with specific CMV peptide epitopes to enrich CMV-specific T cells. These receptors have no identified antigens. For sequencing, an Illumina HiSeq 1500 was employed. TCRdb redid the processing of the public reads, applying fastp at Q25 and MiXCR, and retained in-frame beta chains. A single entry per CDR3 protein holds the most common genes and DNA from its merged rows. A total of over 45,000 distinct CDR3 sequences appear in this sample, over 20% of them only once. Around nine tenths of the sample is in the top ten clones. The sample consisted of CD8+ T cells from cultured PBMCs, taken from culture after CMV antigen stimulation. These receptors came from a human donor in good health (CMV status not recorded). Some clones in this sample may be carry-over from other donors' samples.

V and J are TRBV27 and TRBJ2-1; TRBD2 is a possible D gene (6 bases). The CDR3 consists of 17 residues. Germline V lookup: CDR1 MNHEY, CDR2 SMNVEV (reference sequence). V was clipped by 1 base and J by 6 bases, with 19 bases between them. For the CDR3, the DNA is TGTGCCAGCAGTTTATGGTGGTCGGGAGCAGTCGGCAATGAGCAGTTCTTC. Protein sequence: CASSLWWSGAVGNEQFF.

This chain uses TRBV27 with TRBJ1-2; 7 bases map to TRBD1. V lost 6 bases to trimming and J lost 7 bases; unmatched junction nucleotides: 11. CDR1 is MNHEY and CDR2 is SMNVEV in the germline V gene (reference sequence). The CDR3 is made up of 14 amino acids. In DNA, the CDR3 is TGTGCCAGCAGCACCGACAGGGCCCCCGGTGGCTACACCTTC. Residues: CASSTDRAPGGYTF.

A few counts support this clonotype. The CDR3 DNA reads as TGTGCCAGCAGTTTCCGGGACATCTCCTACGAGCAGTACTTC. Translated: CASSFRDISYEQYF. The chain joins TRBV6-2 or TRBV6-3 to TRBJ2-7; D possibly corresponds to TRBD1 (6 bases). Trimming removed 4 bases at V and 0 bases at J, with 10 bases between. Germline loops: CDR1 MNHEY, CDR2 SVGEGT. The CDR3 sequence is 14 residues long.

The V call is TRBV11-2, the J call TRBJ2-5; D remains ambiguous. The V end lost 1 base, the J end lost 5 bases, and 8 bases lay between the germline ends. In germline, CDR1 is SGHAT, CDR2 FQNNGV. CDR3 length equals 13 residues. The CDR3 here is CASSLGPVETQYF. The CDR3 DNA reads TGTGCCAGCAGCTTAGGGCCAGTGGAGACCCAGTACTTC.

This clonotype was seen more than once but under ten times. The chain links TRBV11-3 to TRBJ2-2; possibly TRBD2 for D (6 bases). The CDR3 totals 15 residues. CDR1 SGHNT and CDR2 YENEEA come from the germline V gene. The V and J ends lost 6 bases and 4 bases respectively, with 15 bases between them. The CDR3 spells CASRPSLASTGELFF. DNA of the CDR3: TGTGCCAGCAGACCCAGCCTAGCGAGCACCGGGGAGCTGTTTTTT. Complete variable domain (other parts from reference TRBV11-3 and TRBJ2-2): EAGVVQSPRYKIIEKKQPVAFWCNPISGHNTLYWYLQNLGQGPELLIRYENEEAVDDSQLPKDRFSAERLKGVDSTLKIQPAELGDSAVYLCASRPSLASTGELFFGEGSRLTVL.

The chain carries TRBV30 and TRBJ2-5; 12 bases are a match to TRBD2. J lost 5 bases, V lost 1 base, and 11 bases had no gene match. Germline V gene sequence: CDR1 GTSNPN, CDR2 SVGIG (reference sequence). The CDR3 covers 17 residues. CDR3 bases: TGTGCCTGGAGTGATCCCCTAGCGGGAGGGCCGGGGGAGACCCAGTACTTC. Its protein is CAWSDPLAGGPGETQYF.

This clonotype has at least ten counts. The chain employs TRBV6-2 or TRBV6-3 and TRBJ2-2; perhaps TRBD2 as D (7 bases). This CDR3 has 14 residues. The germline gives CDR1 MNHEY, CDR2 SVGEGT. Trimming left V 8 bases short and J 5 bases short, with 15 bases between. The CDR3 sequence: CASGGGAWTGELFF. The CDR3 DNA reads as TGTGCCAGCGGGGGGGGGGCCTGGACCGGGGAGCTGTTTTTT.

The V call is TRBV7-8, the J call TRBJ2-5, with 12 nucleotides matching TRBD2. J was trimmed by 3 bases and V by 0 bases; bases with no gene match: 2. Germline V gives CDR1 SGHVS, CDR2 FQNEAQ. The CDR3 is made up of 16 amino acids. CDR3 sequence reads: CASSLARLAGEETQYF. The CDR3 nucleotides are TGTGCCAGCAGCTTAGCGAGACTAGCGGGAGAAGAGACCCAGTACTTC.

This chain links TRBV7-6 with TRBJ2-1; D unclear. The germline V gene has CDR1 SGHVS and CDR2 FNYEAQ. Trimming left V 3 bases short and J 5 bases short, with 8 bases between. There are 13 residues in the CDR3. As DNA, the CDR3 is TGTGCCAGCAGCTTCATTAGAAACAATGAGCAGTTCTTC. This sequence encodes CASSFIRNNEQFF.

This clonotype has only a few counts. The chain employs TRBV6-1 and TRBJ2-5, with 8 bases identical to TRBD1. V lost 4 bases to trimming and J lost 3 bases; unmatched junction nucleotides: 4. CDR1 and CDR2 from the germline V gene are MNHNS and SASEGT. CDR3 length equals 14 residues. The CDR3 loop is CASSVADREETQYF. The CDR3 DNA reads TGTGCCAGCAGTGTTGCGGACAGGGAAGAGACCCAGTACTTC.

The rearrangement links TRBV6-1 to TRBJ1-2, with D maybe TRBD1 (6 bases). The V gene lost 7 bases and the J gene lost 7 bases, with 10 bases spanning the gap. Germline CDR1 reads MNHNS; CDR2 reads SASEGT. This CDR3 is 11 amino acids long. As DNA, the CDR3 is TGTGCCAGCACCTCAGGGGTTGGCTACACCTTC. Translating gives CASTSGVGYTF.

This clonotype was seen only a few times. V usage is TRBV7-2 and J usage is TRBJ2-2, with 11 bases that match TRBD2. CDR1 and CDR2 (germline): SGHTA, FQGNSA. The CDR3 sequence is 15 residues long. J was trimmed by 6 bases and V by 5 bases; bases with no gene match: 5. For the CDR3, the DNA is TGTGCCAGCAGCACCATTAGCGGGAGGGCCGGGGAGCTGTTTTTT. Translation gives CASSTISGRAGELFF.

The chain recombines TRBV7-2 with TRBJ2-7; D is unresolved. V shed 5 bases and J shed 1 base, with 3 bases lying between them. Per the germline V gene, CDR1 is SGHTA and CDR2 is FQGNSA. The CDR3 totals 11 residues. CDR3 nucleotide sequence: TGTGCCAGCAGCGTATCCTACGAGCAGTACTTC. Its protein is CASSVSYEQYF.

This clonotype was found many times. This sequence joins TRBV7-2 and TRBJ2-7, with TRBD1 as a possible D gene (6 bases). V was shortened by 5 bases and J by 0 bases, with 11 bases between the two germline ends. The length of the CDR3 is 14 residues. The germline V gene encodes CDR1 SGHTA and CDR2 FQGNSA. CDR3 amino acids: CASSPGTFSYEQYF. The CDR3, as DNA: TGTGCCAGCAGCCCCGGGACATTCTCCTACGAGCAGTACTTC.

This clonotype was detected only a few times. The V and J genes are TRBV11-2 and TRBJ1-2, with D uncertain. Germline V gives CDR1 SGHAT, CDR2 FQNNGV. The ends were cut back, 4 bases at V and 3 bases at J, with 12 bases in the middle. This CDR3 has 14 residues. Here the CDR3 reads CASSYRTGDYGYTF. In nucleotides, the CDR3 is TGTGCCAGCAGCTACCGGACTGGGGACTATGGCTACACCTTC.

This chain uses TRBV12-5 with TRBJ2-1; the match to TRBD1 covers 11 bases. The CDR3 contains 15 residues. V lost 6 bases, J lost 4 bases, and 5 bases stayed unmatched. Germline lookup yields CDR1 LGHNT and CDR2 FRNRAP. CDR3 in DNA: TGTGCTAGTGGGGGGGGGACAGGGGGATACAATGAGCAGTTCTTC. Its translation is CASGGGTGGYNEQFF.

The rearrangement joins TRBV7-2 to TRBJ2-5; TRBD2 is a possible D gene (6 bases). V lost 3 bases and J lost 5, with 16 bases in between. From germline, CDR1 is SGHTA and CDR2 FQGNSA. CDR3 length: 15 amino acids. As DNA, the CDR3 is TGTGCCAGCAGCTTGAACAAACGGGAGAGGGAGACCCAGTACTTC. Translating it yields CASSLNKRERETQYF.

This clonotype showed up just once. The CDR3 DNA is TGTGCCAGCAGGGGATCGGGTCTCAACTATGGCTACACCTTC. Translating gives CASRGSGLNYGYTF. The chain recombines TRBV6-5 with TRBJ1-2; D remains ambiguous. The V and J ends lost 6 bases and 2 bases respectively, with 13 bases between them. Germline V gene sequence: CDR1 MNHEY, CDR2 SVGAGI. The CDR3 is made up of 14 amino acids.

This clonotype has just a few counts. The CDR3 here is CATSRRDYNYGYTF. As DNA, the CDR3 is TGTGCCACCAGCAGAAGAGATTATAACTATGGCTACACCTTC. V and J are TRBV15 and TRBJ1-2; D unclear. The CDR3 has 14 amino acids. The germline V and J ends were trimmed by 2 bases and 1 base, with 8 bases remaining between them. Germline V gene lookup returns CDR1 LNHNV and CDR2 YYDKDF (reference sequence).